This T cell receptor beta chain was obtained from a study of blood T cell repertoires in COVID-19. Study-level information: Sites across the United States, Italy and Spain contributed samples from acute and convalescent COVID-19. Sample material is recorded as cDNA or gDNA derived from T cells, B-cell-depleted T cells, or PBMCs.

As originally analysed: Nucleated cell number was recorded as an estimate derived from reference gene primer amplification. Profiling relied on immunoSEQ multiplex PCR, and the TCRdb table lists in-frame clones only, not all of them. V and J calls and clone size are as listed in that table; D and trimming were resolved from the DNA. Among under 300,000 clones listed, 79% were seen once. V gave up 2 bases and J gave up 1 base, with 8 bases separating them. The CDR3 runs 14 residues. Germline V CDR1 and CDR2: LGHDT, YNNKEL (reference sequence). The chain joins TRBV3-1 (or the pseudogene TRBV3-2) to TRBJ2-5; D is unresolved. The sequencing sample was made of peripheral blood. The clonotype comes from a woman aged 40 to 50 with active or convalescent COVID-19. The CDR3 bases are TGTGCCAGCAGCCAAAGTCTAACCCAAGAGACCCAGTACTTC. Amino acids: CASSQSLTQETQYF.